The 28 T cell receptor beta chains presented below share a single source sample, sequenced in a study of T-cell reconstitution after alpha-beta-depleted transplantation in children. Unique molecular identifiers tagged the TCRbeta library. Using its own MiXCR run on the PCR reads, TCRdb lists one record per CDR3 protein. The data show hundreds of thousands of distinct CDR3 sequences, 23% seen once. This specimen consisted of PBMCs, mostly from graft donor cells, obtained 360 days after TCRalphabeta/CD19-depleted stem cell transplant. The receptor source for this set is a boy less than two years old who had a stem cell transplant for acute myeloid leukemia, so the T cells may come from the graft donor.

The genes are TRBV20-1 and TRBJ2-3; TRBD2 matches 12 bases. The CDR3 runs to 18 residues. Looked up from germline, CDR1 is DFQATT and CDR2 is SNEGSKA (reference sequence). J was trimmed by 0 bases and V by 0 bases; bases with no gene match: 7. CDR3 amino acids: CSARDFRLAGGSTDTQYF. The CDR3 DNA reads TGCAGTGCTAGAGATTTTCGGCTAGCGGGGGGGAGCACAGATACGCAGTATTTT.

CDR3 sequence: CASRSYRGLIPSGANVLTF. DNA of the CDR3: TGTGCCAGCAGGTCCTACAGGGGTCTCATTCCCTCTGGGGCCAACGTCCTGACTTTC. This chain uses TRBV6-4 with TRBJ2-6, with 7 bases fitting TRBD1. V shed 6 bases and J 0 bases; nucleotides not matched to a gene: 14. Per germline, CDR1 MRHNA and CDR2 SNTAGT. The CDR3 sequence is 19 residues long.

This clonotype has just a few counts. The chain couples TRBV12-3 or TRBV12-4 to TRBJ2-1; 13 positions match TRBD2. The length of the CDR3 is 16 residues. J gave up 4 bases and V 6 bases, and 6 bases lay outside the gene matches. The CDR3 coding sequence is TGTGCCAGCAGCCGTGGGACTAGCGGGGTTTACAATGAGCAGTTCTTC. This gives the protein CASSRGTSGVYNEQFF.

The J gene is TRBJ2-1, the V gene TRBV12-3 or TRBV12-4; D may be TRBD1 (6 bases). The CDR3 is made up of 13 amino acids. Trimming cost V 7 bases and J 10 bases, with 17 bases left between them. The CDR3 spells CASTWGTHLEQFF. CDR3 DNA sequence: TGTGCCAGCACCTGGGGGACACACCTAGAGCAGTTCTTC.

This clonotype was seen only a few times. V gene TRBV10-3 combines with J gene TRBJ2-7; D possibly matches TRBD1 or TRBD2 (5 bases each). Germline CDR1 reads ENHRY; CDR2 reads SYGVKD. The CDR3 is made up of 13 amino acids. Trimming removed 7 bases at V and 4 bases at J, with 14 bases between. The CDR3 sequence is CAITLGEGYEQYF. The CDR3 DNA is TGTGCCATCACTCTGGGGGAAGGGTACGAGCAGTACTTC.

The rearrangement uses TRBV5-1 and TRBJ2-5, with TRBD1 as a possible D gene (5 bases). V was shortened by 4 bases and J by 3 bases, with 13 bases between the two germline ends. This CDR3 spans 14 amino acids. Germline values: CDR1 SGHRS, CDR2 YFSETQ. CDR3 coding DNA: TGCGCCAGCAGCCTCGCAGGGCCAGAAGAGACCCAGTACTTC. Its protein product is CASSLAGPEETQYF.

The table lists this clonotype with a few counts. The chain has TRBV4-1 and TRBJ1-4; 7 bases fit TRBD1. This CDR3 contains 16 residues. CDR1 and CDR2 from the germline V gene are MGHRA and YSYEKL. V was clipped by 3 bases and J by 8 bases; unmatched bases: 12. CDR3 DNA: TGCGCCAGCAGCCAGCTTCGAGTCAGGGGGACCGAAAAACTGTTTTTT. As protein: CASSQLRVRGTEKLFF.

This clonotype was seen at least ten times. V gene TRBV20-1 combines with J gene TRBJ2-1; the D gene is possibly TRBD1 (6 bases). Germline CDR1 DFQATT, CDR2 SNEGSKA (reference sequence). Trimming pared 5 bases from V and 3 bases from J, leaving 14 bases between. The CDR3 is made up of 14 amino acids. CDR3 DNA sequence: TGCAGTGCTCGACGGGACATTCTCTACAATGAGCAGTTCTTC. Amino acids: CSARRDILYNEQFF.

The chain is built from TRBV2 and TRBJ2-1; D might be TRBD2 (6 bases). Germline-derived CDR1 and CDR2 are SNHLY and FYNNEI. This CDR3 contains 16 residues. With 7 bases removed from V and 0 bases from J, the gap between germline ends came to 16 bases. CDR3 in amino acids: CASIYSAGRSYNEQFF. The CDR3 region has the DNA TGTGCCAGCATTTATTCGGCGGGGCGCTCCTACAATGAGCAGTTCTTC.

The chain combines TRBV29-1 with TRBJ1-1; no clear D gene. The CDR3 has 10 residues. The V gene's germline CDR1 is SQVTM and CDR2 ANQGSEA. The germline V and J ends were trimmed by 6 bases and 3 bases, with 5 bases remaining between them. CDR3 amino acids: CSVLDTEAFF. Here the CDR3 DNA reads TGCAGCGTCTTGGACACTGAAGCTTTCTTT. Supplemented by reference TRBV29-1 and TRBJ1-1, the full variable domain reads SAVISQKPSRDICQRGTSLTIQCQVDSQVTMMFWYRQQPGQSLTLIATANQGSEATYESGFVIDKFPISRPNLTFSTLTVSNMSPEDSSIYLCSVLDTEAFFGQGTRLTVV.

The genes are TRBV20-1 and TRBJ1-4; D remains ambiguous. This CDR3 spans 11 amino acids. The V end was cut by 7 bases, the J end by 7 bases, with 10 bases between. Germline V gives CDR1 DFQATT, CDR2 SNEGSKA (reference sequence). CDR3 in amino acids: CSVSGGEKLFF. DNA for the CDR3: TGCAGTGTGTCCGGTGGTGAAAAACTGTTTTTT.

The V call is TRBV7-2, the J call TRBJ2-7, with D possibly being TRBD1 (5 bases). Germline V gives CDR1 SGHTA, CDR2 FQGNSA. The CDR3 covers 15 residues. Trimming took off 4 bases at V and 9 bases at J, with 22 bases between the two ends. The CDR3, as DNA: TGTGCCAGCAGCTCTCCTCGGGCCCCCTTTCAGGGGCAGTACTTC. Translation gives CASSSPRAPFQGQYF.

V usage is TRBV6-1 and J usage is TRBJ2-3; 7 bases align to TRBD1. This CDR3 contains 15 residues. Germline trimming cut 8 bases from V and 2 bases from J; bases unmatched to any gene: 10. CDR1 is MNHNS and CDR2 is SASEGT in the germline V gene. The CDR3 DNA follows: TGTGCCAGCGCACATTCCGGGACAGACACAGATACGCAGTATTTT. It is translated as CASAHSGTDTDTQYF.

Many counts were recorded for this clonotype. The chain joins TRBV20-1 to TRBJ2-7; D not certain. This CDR3 spans 12 amino acids. The germline CDR1 and CDR2 sequences are DFQATT and SNEGSKA (reference sequence). V was shortened by 4 bases and J by 4 bases, with 11 bases between the two germline ends. CDR3 in DNA: TGCAGTGCTACGCAGACGCCTTACGAGCAGTACGTC. This gives the protein CSATQTPYEQYV.

This chain links TRBV29-1 with TRBJ2-3; 10 bases line up with TRBD2. The junction had 7 bases not matched to a gene; V was cut back by 7 bases and J by 3 bases. The CDR3 totals 14 residues. From germline, CDR1 is SQVTM and CDR2 ANQGSEA. The CDR3 bases are TGCAGCGCCGGGACTAGCGTACTTACAGATACGCAGTATTTT. It yields the protein CSAGTSVLTDTQYF.

This clonotype was counted ten times or more. V gene TRBV29-1 combines with J gene TRBJ2-3, with D perhaps being TRBD1 or TRBD2 (5 bases each). The germline gives CDR1 SQVTM, CDR2 ANQGSEA. The CDR3 runs 15 residues. The V end was cut by 3 bases, the J end by 1 base, with 14 bases between. This CDR3 is CSVEGTAERTDTQYF. As DNA, the CDR3 is TGCAGCGTTGAGGGGACCGCCGAACGCACAGATACGCAGTATTTT.

V gene TRBV5-4 combines with J gene TRBJ2-1, with a tentative D call TRBD2 (6 bases). V was trimmed by 4 bases and J by 9 bases, leaving 17 bases between them. Germline assignment: CDR1 SGHNT and CDR2 YYREEE (reference sequence). This CDR3 is built from 14 residues. The CDR3 region is CASSGARVGGEQFF. CDR3 DNA sequence: TGTGCCAGCAGCGGTGCCCGGGTCGGGGGTGAGCAGTTCTTC.

The rearrangement uses TRBV11-3 and TRBJ1-2; no reliable D call. The CDR3 runs to 18 residues. In germline, CDR1 is SGHNT, CDR2 YENEEA. Trimming stripped 1 base from V and 7 bases from J, with 25 bases between. The CDR3 coding sequence is TGTGCCAGCAGCTTAGTTGCCGGTTCGGCGGCTACATATGGTGGCTACACCTTC. It encodes CASSLVAGSAATYGGYTF. The full variable domain, with the rest looked up from reference TRBV11-3 and TRBJ1-2, is EAGVVQSPRYKIIEKKQPVAFWCNPISGHNTLYWYLQNLGQGPELLIRYENEEAVDDSQLPKDRFSAERLKGVDSTLKIQPAELGDSAVYLCASSLVAGSAATYGGYTFGSGTRLTVV.

This clonotype was detected many times. The J gene is TRBJ2-1, the V gene TRBV5-6; 7 nucleotides match TRBD1. This CDR3 is 15 amino acids long. The germline gives CDR1 SGHDT, CDR2 YYEEEE. Losses at the gene ends were 0 bases for V and 11 bases for J; bases not matched to a gene: 11. CDR3 DNA: TGTGCCAGCAGCTTGGGTTGGGACAGCTCCACGCAGCAGTTCTTC. Translating it yields CASSLGWDSSTQQFF.

There are many counts of this clonotype. The chain combines TRBV7-9 with TRBJ1-1; D uncertain. The V and J ends lost 0 bases and 3 bases respectively, with 11 bases between them. The CDR3 has 15 residues. Germline CDR1 is SEHNR and CDR2 is FQNEAQ (reference sequence). The CDR3 reads CASSLAIGKYTEAFF. The CDR3 DNA reads as TGTGCCAGCAGCTTAGCGATCGGGAAATACACTGAAGCTTTCTTT.

V gene TRBV6-1 combines with J gene TRBJ1-1, with D tentatively TRBD1 (5 bases). CDR1 and CDR2 (germline): MNHNS, SASEGT. Trimming stripped 5 bases from V and 0 bases from J, with 13 bases between. The length of the CDR3 is 15 residues. CDR3 region: CASSLDRGLNTEAFF. The CDR3 region has the DNA TGTGCCAGCAGTCTAGACAGAGGATTGAACACTGAAGCTTTCTTT.

This clonotype was counted a few times. This sequence joins TRBV20-1 and TRBJ1-5, with 11 bases aligning to TRBD1. Germline lookup yields CDR1 DFQATT and CDR2 SNEGSKA (reference sequence). Trimming took 5 bases from V and 5 from J; bases not matched to a gene: 5. The CDR3 contains 14 residues. As DNA, the CDR3 is TGCAGTGCTCTAAGGGGACAGGGGGATCAGCCCCAGCATTTT. Translating it yields CSALRGQGDQPQHF.

Only a few counts were recorded for this clonotype. This chain links TRBV7-2 with TRBJ2-5; 7 positions agree with TRBD1. CDR3 length equals 14 residues. V lost 5 bases and J lost 4; bases outside the gene matches: 7. The germline gives CDR1 SGHTA, CDR2 FQGNSA. The CDR3 here is CASSLGTERETQYF. CDR3 in DNA: TGTGCCAGCAGCCTAGGGACAGAACGAGAGACCCAGTACTTC. Together with reference TRBV7-2 and TRBJ2-5, the CDR3 gives the full variable domain: GAGVSQSPSNKVTEKGKDVELRCDPISGHTALYWYRQSLGQGLEFLIYFQGNSAPDKSGLPSDRFSAERTGGSVSTLTIQRTQQEDSAVYLCASSLGTERETQYFGPGTRLLVL.

The chain couples TRBV6-5 to TRBJ1-4, with unresolved D. The germline V gene encodes CDR1 MNHEY and CDR2 SVGAGI. This CDR3 region has 17 residues. Trimming pared 0 bases from V and 6 bases from J, leaving 17 bases between. The DNA for the CDR3 is TGTGCCAGCAGTTACTCTGGGCATCCCGGGCACGATGAAAAACTGTTTTTT. Translating gives CASSYSGHPGHDEKLFF.

This clonotype was seen many times. The chain employs TRBV6-5 and TRBJ2-5; D is perhaps TRBD1 (5 bases). The CDR3 covers 14 residues. Trimming took off 3 bases at V and 4 bases at J, with 12 bases between the two ends. Germline CDR1 and CDR2: MNHEY and SVGAGI. CDR3 amino acids: CASSYRGNRETQYF. The CDR3, as DNA: TGTGCCAGCAGTTATAGGGGCAACCGAGAGACCCAGTACTTC.

V gene TRBV5-1 combines with J gene TRBJ2-5; D gene uncertain. Per the germline V gene, CDR1 is SGHRS and CDR2 is YFSETQ. The CDR3 covers 13 residues. Trimming cost V 2 bases and J 5 bases, with 10 bases left between them. The CDR3 nucleotides are TGCGCCAGCAGCTTTGAAGGTCGGGAGACCCAGTACTTC. Translation: CASSFEGRETQYF.

This clonotype occurred many times. The rearrangement links TRBV9 to TRBJ2-7; D is unclear. V lost 0 bases, J lost 3 bases, and 10 bases lay in between. The CDR3 sequence is 14 residues long. The germline CDR1 and CDR2 sequences are SGDLS and YYNGEE. CDR3 DNA sequence: TGTGCCAGCAGCGTAGGAGGCAGCTACTACGAGCAGTACTTC. Amino acid sequence: CASSVGGSYYEQYF.

This clonotype was seen many times. V gene TRBV20-1 combines with J gene TRBJ2-7; the match to TRBD1 covers 7 bases. Germline values: CDR1 DFQATT, CDR2 SNEGSKA (reference sequence). The trim removed 1 base at V and 2 bases at J, leaving 8 bases unmatched. This CDR3 contains 15 residues. Here the CDR3 reads CSARVPGQETYEQYF. Written as DNA, the CDR3 is TGCAGTGCTAGAGTACCCGGACAGGAGACCTACGAGCAGTACTTC.